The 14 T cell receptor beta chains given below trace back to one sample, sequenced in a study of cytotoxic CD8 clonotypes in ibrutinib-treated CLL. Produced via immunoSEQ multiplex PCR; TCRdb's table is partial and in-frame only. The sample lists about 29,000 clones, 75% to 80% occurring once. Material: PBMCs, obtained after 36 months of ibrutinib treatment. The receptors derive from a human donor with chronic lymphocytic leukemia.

CDR3 protein: CASSLLTGGPGETQYF. The CDR3, as DNA: TGTGCCAGCAGCTTACTCACGGGGGGGCCGGGAGAGACCCAGTACTTC. The V and J genes are TRBV7-9 and TRBJ2-5, with TRBD2 identical over 8 bases. The ends lost 2 bases at V and 4 bases at J; junction bases unmatched: 9. CDR3 size: 16 residues. In germline, CDR1 is SEHNR, CDR2 FQNEAQ (reference sequence).

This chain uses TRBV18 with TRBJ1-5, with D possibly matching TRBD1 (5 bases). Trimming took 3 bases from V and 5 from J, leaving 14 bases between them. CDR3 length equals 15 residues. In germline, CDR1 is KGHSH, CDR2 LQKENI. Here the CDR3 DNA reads TGTGCCAGCTCACCGGACTCCCCGGGGGATCAGCCCCAGCATTTT. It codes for CASSPDSPGDQPQHF.

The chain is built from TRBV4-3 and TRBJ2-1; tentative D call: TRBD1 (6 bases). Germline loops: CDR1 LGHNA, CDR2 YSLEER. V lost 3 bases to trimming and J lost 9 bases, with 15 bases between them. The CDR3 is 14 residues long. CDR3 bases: TGCGCCAGCAGCCACCAACAGGGATGGGGTGAGCAGTTCTTC. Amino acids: CASSHQQGWGEQFF.

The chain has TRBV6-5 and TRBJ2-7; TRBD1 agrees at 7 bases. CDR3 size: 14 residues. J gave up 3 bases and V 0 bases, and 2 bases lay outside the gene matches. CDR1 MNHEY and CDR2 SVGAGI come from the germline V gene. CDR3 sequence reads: CASSYSGTDYEQYF. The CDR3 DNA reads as TGTGCCAGCAGTTACTCCGGGACAGACTACGAGCAGTACTTC.

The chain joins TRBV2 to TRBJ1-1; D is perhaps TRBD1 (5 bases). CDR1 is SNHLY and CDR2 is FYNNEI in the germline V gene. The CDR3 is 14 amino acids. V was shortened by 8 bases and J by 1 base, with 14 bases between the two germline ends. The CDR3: CASLHQGPNTEAFF. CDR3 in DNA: TGTGCCAGCCTCCATCAGGGACCGAACACTGAAGCTTTCTTT.

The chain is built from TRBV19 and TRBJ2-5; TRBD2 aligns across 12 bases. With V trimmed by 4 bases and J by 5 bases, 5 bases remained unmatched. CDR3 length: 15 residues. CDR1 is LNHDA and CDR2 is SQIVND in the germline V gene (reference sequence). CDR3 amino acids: CASSTLAGGQETQYF. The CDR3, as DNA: TGTGCCAGTAGTACCCTAGCGGGGGGGCAGGAGACCCAGTACTTC.

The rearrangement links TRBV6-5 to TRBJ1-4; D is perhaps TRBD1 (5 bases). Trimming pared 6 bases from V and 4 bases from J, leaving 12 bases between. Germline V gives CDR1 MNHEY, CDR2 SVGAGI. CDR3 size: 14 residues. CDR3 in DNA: TGTGCCAGCAGCCTGGGGCATATTAATGAAAAACTGTTTTTT. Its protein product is CASSLGHINEKLFF.

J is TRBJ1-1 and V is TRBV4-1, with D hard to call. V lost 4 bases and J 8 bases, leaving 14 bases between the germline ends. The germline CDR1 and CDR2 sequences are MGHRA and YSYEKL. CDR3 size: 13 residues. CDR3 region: CASSRPQQSEAFF. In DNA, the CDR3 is TGCGCCAGCAGCCGCCCCCAACAGTCCGAAGCTTTCTTT.

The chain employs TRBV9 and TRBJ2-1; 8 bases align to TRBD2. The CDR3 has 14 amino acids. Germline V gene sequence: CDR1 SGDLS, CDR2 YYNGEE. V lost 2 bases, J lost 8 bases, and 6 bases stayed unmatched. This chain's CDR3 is CASSVSGVGDEQFF. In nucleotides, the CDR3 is TGTGCCAGCAGCGTTAGCGGGGTGGGCGATGAGCAGTTCTTC.

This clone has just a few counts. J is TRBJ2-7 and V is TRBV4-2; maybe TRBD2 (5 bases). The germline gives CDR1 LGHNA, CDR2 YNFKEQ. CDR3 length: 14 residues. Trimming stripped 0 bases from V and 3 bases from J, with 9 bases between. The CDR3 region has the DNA TGTGCCAGCAGCCAAGATGAGGGAAGCTACGAGCAGTACTTC. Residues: CASSQDEGSYEQYF.

The CDR3 sequence is CASSLWTRGTDTQYF. The CDR3 DNA reads TGTGCCAGCAGCCTCTGGACTCGTGGGACAGATACGCAGTATTTT. The chain combines TRBV5-8 with TRBJ2-3, with D possibly matching TRBD2 (5 bases). Per germline, CDR1 SGHTS and CDR2 YDEGEE. There are 15 residues in the CDR3. The V and J ends lost 4 bases and 3 bases respectively, with 15 bases between them.

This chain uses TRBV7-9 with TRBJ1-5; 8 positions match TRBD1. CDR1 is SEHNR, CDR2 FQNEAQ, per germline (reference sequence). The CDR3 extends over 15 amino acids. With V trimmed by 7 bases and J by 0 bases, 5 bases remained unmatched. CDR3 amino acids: CASKRQGSSNQPQHF. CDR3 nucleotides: TGTGCCAGCAAAAGACAGGGGTCTAGCAATCAGCCCCAGCATTTT.

CDR3 nucleotide sequence: TGTGCCAGCAGCGCCTATAACACCGGGGAGCTGTTTTTT. It encodes CASSAYNTGELFF. V and J are TRBV9 and TRBJ2-2; unclear D gene. Germline assignment: CDR1 SGDLS and CDR2 YYNGEE. This CDR3 contains 13 residues. V was shortened by 3 bases and J by 2 bases, with 5 bases between the two germline ends.

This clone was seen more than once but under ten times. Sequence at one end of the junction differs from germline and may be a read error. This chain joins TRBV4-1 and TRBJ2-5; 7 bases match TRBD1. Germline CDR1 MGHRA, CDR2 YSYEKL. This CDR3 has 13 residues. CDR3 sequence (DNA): TGCGCCAGTAGCCGGGACAGACAAGAGACCCAGTACTTC. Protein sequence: CASSRDRQETQYF.